Listed below are T cell receptor beta chains from one sample, sequenced in a study of CD8+ T cells in alopecia areata. Using immunoSEQ multiplex PCR, the repertoire was profiled, and TCRdb retains in-frame clones only, with some absent. This sample has 200,000 to 250,000 clones; around 62% occur once, and the top ten carry over 0.4%. Sequences were derived from CD4+ T cells sorted from blood, sampled at week 0. These receptors were obtained from a human donor with alopecia areata. CDR3s include the opening cysteine and the closing phenylalanine or tryptophan. The order of the fields is V gene, J gene, clone size, D gene, CDR3 protein, CDR3 DNA. A D gene is named only where the DNA matches it firmly. Some rows mark clone size as missing; the rest say once, few, many or name a class of expanded clone.

TRBV2	TRBJ2-2	.	.	CASRGNTGELFF	TGTGCCAGTAGGGGTAACACCGGGGAGCTGTTTTTT
TRBV7-6	TRBJ2-6	.	.	CALPGHSSGANVLTF	TGTGCCCTCCCGGGCCATTCTTCTGGGGCCAACGTCCTGACTTTC
TRBV30	TRBJ1-1	once	.	CAWSRYTEAFF	TGTGCCTGGAGCCGCTATACTGAAGCTTTCTTT
TRBV11-2	TRBJ1-2	.	.	CASSLAHGDGYTF	TGTGCCAGCAGCTTAGCCCATGGGGATGGCTACACCTTC
TRBV5-4	TRBJ2-1	.	.	CASSPTWVRSYNEQFF	TGTGCCAGCAGCCCCACGTGGGTTCGCTCCTACAATGAGCAGTTCTTC
TRBV6-1	TRBJ2-1	.	TRBD1	CASSEVGQGGLNPGNEQFF	TGTGCCAGCAGTGAAGTGGGACAGGGTGGATTAAACCCTGGTAATGAGCAGTTCTTC
TRBV4-1	TRBJ1-1	.	.	CASSQDTGGTEAFF	TGCGCCAGCAGCCAAGATACGGGGGGCACTGAAGCTTTCTTT
TRBV19	TRBJ2-5	once	TRBD1	CASSPGQGAWETQYF	TGTGCCAGTAGCCCTGGACAGGGGGCATGGGAGACCCAGTACTTC
TRBV6-5	TRBJ1-1	.	.	CASRQNTEAFF	TGTGCCAGCCGGCAGAACACTGAAGCTTTCTTT
TRBV29-1	TRBJ2-6	.	TRBD1	CSVETGLSSGANVLTF	TGCAGCGTTGAGACAGGGCTTAGCTCTGGGGCCAACGTCCTGACTTTC
TRBV9	TRBJ2-7	.	TRBD1	CASSVAGRGTHEQYF	TGTGCCAGCAGCGTAGCGGGCAGGGGGACCCACGAGCAGTACTTC
TRBV30	TRBJ2-1	few	.	CAWSEYNEQFF	TGTGCCTGGAGTGAGTACAATGAGCAGTTCTTC
TRBV5-1	TRBJ1-4	.	.	CASSQPGNEKLFF	TGCGCCAGCAGCCAGCCGGGGAATGAAAAACTGTTTTTT
TRBV7-2	TRBJ2-3	few	.	CASGVWGDGTDTQYF	TGTGCCAGCGGGGTTTGGGGGGATGGCACAGATACGCAGTATTTT
TRBV30	TRBJ2-4	few	TRBD1	CAWSVQVTGPRIQYF	TGTGCCTGGAGTGTACAAGTGACAGGGCCTCGAATTCAGTACTTC
TRBV4-1	TRBJ2-1	many	.	CASSQPLGREQFF	TGCGCCAGCAGCCAACCCCTGGGAAGGGAGCAGTTCTTC
TRBV29-1	TRBJ2-7	.	.	CSVEDLRPRQYF	TGCAGCGTTGAAGATCTTCGGCCCAGGCAGTACTTC
TRBV6-1	TRBJ2-5	.	TRBD2	CASLEASGAKETQYF	TGTGCCAGCCTGGAGGCTAGCGGGGCCAAAGAGACCCAGTACTTC
TRBV6-6	TRBJ1-1	.	.	CASSSGRLNTEAFF	TGTGCCAGCTCGTCGGGCAGGTTGAACACTGAAGCTTTCTTT
TRBV7-8	TRBJ2-3	.	.	CASSLQRTIATQYF	TGTGCCAGCAGCCTTCAGCGGACCATCGCTACGCAGTATTTT
TRBV4-1	TRBJ2-6	few	.	CASSRPASRRMAGANVLTF	TGCGCCAGCAGCCGACCAGCCTCGCGGCGGATGGCTGGGGCCAACGTCCTGACTTTC
TRBV5-6	TRBJ2-7	.	.	CASSFGQAYEQYF	TGTGCCAGCAGCTTTGGACAAGCCTACGAGCAGTACTTC
TRBV2	TRBJ1-5	.	.	CASTARVDSNQPQHF	TGTGCCAGCACCGCCAGGGTTGATAGCAATCAGCCCCAGCATTTT
TRBV29-1	TRBJ1-2	few	.	CSVERQANYGYTF	TGCAGCGTTGAAAGGCAGGCTAACTATGGCTACACCTTC
TRBV6-1	TRBJ2-3	.	.	CASRSGTAIGQYF	TGTGCCAGCAGATCCGGGACGGCAATTGGGCAGTATTTT
TRBV5-5	TRBJ1-6	.	TRBD1	CASSLEGGASPLHF	TGTGCCAGCAGCTTGGAAGGGGGCGCTTCACCCCTCCACTTT
TRBV28	TRBJ1-1	once	.	CASSSGATEAFF	TGTGCCAGCAGTTCGGGTGCCACTGAAGCTTTCTTT